Sequencing of this TCR beta chain was carried out in a study of control samples from healthy donors and cancer patients. Per germline, CDR1 MNHNS and CDR2 SASEGT. The CDR3 is made up of 12 amino acids. With 3 bases removed from V and 4 bases from J, the gap between germline ends came to 6 bases. The count of this clone is one. Clones were read by immunoSEQ multiplex PCR, and TCRdb kept only the in-frame ones, dropping some. The sample consists of roughly 130,000 clones, around 90% of them appearing once. The sample taken for sequencing was blood. The rearrangement joins TRBV6-1 to TRBJ1-2; D not certain. The TCR sequence derives from a young man in good health. The CDR3 here is CASSDRGYGYTF. The CDR3 DNA follows: TGTGCCAGCAGTGATCGGGGCTATGGCTACACCTTC.